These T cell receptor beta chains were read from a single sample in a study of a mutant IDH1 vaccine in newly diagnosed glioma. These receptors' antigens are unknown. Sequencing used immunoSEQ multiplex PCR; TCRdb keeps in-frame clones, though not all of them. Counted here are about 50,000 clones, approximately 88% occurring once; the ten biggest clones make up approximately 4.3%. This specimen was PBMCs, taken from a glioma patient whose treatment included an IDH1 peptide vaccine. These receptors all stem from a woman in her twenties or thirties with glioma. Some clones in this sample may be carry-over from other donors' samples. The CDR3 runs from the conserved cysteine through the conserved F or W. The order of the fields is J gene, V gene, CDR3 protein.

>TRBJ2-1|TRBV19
CASTIGLAGYNEQFF
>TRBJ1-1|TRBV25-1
CASSDRVASEAFF
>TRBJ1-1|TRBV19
CASSRRGLDTEAFF
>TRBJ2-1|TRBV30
CAWSAHHEQFF
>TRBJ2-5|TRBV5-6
CASSLGTGKIRETQYF
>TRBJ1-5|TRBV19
CASTDRGTRNQPQHF
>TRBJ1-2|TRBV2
CASSVTGDKDYGYTF
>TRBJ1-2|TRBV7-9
CASSGDLPHYGYTF
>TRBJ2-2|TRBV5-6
CASSLGAGELFF
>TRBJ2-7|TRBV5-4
CASSSGTGAYEQYF
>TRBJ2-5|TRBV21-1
CASSLKTGQETQYF
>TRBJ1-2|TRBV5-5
CASSLQTFRGYGYTF
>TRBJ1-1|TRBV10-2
CASTLNTEAFF
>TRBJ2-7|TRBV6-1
CASSDPGAERGYEQYF
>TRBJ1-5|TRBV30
CAWSPGTSNQPQHF
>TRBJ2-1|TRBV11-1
CASSLSGSQVRLGEQFF
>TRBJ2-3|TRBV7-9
CASSSSPPTDTQYF
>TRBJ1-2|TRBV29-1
CSVDRLDGYTF
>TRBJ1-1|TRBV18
CASSQDRSRTEAFF
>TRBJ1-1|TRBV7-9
CASSLGTGVGRDTEAFF
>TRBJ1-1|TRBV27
CASRRTGGGENTEAFF
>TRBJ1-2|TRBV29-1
CSVTGRDYGYTF
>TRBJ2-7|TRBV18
CASSPQGRSSYEQYF
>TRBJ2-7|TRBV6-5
CASSYSSRGDEQYF
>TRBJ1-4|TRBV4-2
CASSQAPAGARGEKLFF
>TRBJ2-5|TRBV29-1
CSVDNRQGMETQYF
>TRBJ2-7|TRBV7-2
CASSPGGGGISAYEQYF
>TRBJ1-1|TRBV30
CAWSVGVSPTEAFF
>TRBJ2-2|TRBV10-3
CAISPGTSVLGRTGELFF
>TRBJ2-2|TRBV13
CASSLLTGELFF
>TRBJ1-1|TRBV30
CACGWDTEAFF
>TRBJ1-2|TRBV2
CASSEGRGAANYGYTF
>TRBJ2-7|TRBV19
CATQGKVYEQYF
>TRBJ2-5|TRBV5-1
CASSREAQETQYF
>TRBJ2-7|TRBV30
CAWDFLGAYEQYF
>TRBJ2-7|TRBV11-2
CASSLEAGGIYEQYF
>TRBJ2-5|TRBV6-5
CASSLDRGETQYF
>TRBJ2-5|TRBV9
CASSATSTGETQYF
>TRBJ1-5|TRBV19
CASSIAGTDNQPQHF
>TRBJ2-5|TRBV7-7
CASSLGGNRMETQYF